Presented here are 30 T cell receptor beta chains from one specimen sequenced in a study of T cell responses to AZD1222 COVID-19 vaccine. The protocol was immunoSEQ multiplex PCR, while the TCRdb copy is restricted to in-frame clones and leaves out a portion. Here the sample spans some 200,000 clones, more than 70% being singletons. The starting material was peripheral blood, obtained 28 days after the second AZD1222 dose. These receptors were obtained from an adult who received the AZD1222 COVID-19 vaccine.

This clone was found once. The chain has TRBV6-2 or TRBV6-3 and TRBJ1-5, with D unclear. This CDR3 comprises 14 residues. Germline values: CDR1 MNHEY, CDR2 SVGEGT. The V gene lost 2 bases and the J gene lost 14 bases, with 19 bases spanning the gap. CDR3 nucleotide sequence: TGTGCCAGCAGTTACCAAAACCAAGGACGGCTGGAGCATTTT. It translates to CASSYQNQGRLEHF.

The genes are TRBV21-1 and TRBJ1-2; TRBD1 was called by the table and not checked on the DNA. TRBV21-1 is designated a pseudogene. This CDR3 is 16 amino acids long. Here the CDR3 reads CASSLRGYRGVYGYTF. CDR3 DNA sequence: TGTGCCAGCAGCCTGCGTGGCTACAGGGGGGTCTATGGCTACACCTTC.

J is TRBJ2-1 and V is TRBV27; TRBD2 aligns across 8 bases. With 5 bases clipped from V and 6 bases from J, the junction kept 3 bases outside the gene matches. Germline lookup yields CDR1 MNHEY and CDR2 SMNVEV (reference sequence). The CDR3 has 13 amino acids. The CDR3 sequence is CASSPGTSNEQFF. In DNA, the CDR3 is TGTGCCAGCAGTCCCGGGACTAGCAATGAGCAGTTCTTC.

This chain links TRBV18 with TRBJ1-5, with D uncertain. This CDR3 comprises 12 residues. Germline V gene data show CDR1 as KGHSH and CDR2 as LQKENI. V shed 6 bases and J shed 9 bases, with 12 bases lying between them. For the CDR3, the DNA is TGTGCCAGCTCGCGTGAAGAGGGGCCCCAGCATTTT. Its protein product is CASSREEGPQHF.

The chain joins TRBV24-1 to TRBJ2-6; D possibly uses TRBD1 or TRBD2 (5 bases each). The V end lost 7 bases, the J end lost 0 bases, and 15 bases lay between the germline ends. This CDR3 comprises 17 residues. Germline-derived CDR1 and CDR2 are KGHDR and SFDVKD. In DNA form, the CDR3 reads TGTGCCACCAGCTTCTCGGGACCCTACTCTGGGGCCAACGTCCTGACTTTC. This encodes CATSFSGPYSGANVLTF.

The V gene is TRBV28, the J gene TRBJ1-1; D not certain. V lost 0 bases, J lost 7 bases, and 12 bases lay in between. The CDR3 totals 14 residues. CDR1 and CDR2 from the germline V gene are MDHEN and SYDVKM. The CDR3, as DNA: TGTGCCAGCAGTTTATGGGTGGGCGGACGTGAAGCTTTCTTT. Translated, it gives CASSLWVGGREAFF.

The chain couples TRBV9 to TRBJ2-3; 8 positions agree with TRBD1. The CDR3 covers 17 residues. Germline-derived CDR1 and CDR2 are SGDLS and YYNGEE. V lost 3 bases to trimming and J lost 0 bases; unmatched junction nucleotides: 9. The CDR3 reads CASSAGPGDRSTDTQYF. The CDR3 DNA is TGTGCCAGCAGCGCCGGGCCCGGGGACAGGAGCACAGATACGCAGTATTTT.

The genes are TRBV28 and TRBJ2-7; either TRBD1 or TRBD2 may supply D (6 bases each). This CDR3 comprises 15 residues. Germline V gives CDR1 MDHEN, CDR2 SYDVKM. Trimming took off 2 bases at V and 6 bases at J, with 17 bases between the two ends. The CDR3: CASSLRGARVFEQYF. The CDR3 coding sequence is TGTGCCAGCAGTTTAAGGGGGGCGAGGGTATTCGAGCAGTACTTC.

Written as DNA, the CDR3 is TGTGCCAGCAGTTACCGGCCAAGAACTAACACCATATATTTT. Its protein is CASSYRPRTNTIYF. The chain carries TRBV6-5 and TRBJ1-3, with no clear D. Trimming took 2 bases from V and 7 from J, leaving 12 bases between them. The CDR3 has 14 amino acids. The germline CDR1 and CDR2 sequences are MNHEY and SVGAGI.

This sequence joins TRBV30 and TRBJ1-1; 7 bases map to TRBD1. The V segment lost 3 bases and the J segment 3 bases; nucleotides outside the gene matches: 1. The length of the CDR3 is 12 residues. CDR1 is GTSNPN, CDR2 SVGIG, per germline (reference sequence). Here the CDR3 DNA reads TGTGCCTGGAGAAGGGGGCACACTGAAGCTTTCTTT. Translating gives CAWRRGHTEAFF.

The chain's CDR3 is CASSQGLLYEQYF. CDR3 DNA: TGTGCCAGCAGCCAAGGGCTCCTGTACGAGCAGTACTTC. The chain links TRBV14 to TRBJ2-7; D gene unclear. Trimming removed 1 base from V and 4 bases from J, with 8 bases in between. Germline CDR1 reads SGHDN; CDR2 reads FVKESK. There are 13 residues in the CDR3.

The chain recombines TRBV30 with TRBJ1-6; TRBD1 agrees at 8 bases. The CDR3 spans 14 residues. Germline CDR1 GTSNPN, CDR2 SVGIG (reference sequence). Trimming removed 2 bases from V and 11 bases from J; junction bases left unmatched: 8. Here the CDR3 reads CAWSPRTGSAPLHF. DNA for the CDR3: TGTGCCTGGAGTCCCCGGACAGGGTCAGCACCCCTCCACTTT.

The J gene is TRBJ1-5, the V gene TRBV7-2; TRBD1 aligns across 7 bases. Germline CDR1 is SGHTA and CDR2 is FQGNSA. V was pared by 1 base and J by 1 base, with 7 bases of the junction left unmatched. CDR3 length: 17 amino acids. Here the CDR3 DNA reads TGTGCCAGCAGCTTAGTATCAGGGGGTGGGAGCAATCAGCCCCAGCATTTT. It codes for CASSLVSGGGSNQPQHF.

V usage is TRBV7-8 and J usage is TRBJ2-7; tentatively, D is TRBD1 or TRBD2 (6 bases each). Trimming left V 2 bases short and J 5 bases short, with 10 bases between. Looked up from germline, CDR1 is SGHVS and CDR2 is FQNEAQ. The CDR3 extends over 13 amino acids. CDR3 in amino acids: CASSLRGRHEQYF. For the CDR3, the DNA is TGTGCCAGCAGCTTAAGGGGGAGGCACGAGCAGTACTTC.

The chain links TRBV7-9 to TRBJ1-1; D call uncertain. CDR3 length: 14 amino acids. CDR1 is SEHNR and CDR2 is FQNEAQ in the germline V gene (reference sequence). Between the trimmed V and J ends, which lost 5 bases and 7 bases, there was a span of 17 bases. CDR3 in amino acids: CASSPRGGRGEAFF. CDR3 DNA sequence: TGTGCCAGCAGCCCTCGCGGCGGCCGCGGTGAAGCTTTCTTT.

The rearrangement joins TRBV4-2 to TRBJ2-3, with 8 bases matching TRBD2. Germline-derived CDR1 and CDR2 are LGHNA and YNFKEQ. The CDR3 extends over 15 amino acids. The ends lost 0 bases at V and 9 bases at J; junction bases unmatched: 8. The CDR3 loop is CASSQDEGTSWTQYF. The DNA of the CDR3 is TGTGCCAGCAGCCAAGATGAGGGGACTAGTTGGACGCAGTATTTT.

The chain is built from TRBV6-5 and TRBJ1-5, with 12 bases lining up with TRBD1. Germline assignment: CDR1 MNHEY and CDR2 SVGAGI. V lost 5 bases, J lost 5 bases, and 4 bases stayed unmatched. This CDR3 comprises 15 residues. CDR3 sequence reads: CASSPGTGGYQPQHF. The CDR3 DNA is TGTGCCAGCAGTCCCGGGACAGGGGGCTATCAGCCCCAGCATTTT.

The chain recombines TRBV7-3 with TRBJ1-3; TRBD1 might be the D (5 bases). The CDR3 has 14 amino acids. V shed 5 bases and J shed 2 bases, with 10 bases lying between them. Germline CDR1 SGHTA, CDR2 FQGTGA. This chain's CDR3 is CASSPGGTGNTIYF. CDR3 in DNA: TGTGCCAGCAGCCCGGGGGGGACTGGAAACACCATATATTTT.

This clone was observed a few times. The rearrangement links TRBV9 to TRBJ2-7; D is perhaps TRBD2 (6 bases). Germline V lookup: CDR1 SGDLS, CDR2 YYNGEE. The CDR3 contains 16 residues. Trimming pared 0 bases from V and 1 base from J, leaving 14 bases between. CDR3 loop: CASSVARDGGSYEQYF. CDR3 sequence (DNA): TGTGCCAGCAGCGTAGCCCGGGACGGGGGTTCCTACGAGCAGTACTTC.

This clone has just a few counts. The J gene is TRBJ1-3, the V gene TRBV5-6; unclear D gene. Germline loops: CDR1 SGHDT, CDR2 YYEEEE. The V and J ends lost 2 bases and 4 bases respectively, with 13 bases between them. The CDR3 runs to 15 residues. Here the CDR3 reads CASSFSETPGNTIYF. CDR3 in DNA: TGTGCCAGCAGCTTTAGTGAGACTCCCGGAAACACCATATATTTT.

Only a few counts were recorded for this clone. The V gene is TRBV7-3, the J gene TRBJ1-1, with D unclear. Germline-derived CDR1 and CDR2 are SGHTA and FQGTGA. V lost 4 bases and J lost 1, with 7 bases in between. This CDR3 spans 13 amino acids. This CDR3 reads CASSSQPNTEAFF. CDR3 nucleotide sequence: TGTGCCAGCAGCTCACAGCCGAACACTGAAGCTTTCTTT. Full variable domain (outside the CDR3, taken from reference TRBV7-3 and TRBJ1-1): GAGVSQTPSNKVTEKGKYVELRCDPISGHTALYWYRQSLGQGPEFLIYFQGTGAADDSGLPNDRFFAVRPEGSVSTLKIQRTERGDSAVYLCASSSQPNTEAFFGQGTRLTVV.

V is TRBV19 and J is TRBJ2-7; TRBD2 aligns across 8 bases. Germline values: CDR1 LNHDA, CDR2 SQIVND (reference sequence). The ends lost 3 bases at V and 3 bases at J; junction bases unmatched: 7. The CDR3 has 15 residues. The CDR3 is CASSISSGSYYEQYF. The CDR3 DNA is TGTGCCAGTAGTATTTCAAGCGGGAGTTACTACGAGCAGTACTTC.

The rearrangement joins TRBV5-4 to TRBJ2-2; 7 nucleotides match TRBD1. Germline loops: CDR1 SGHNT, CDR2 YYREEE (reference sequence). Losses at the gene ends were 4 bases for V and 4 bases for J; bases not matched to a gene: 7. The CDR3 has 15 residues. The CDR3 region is CASSPTGQVTGELFF. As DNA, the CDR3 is TGTGCCAGCAGCCCAACCGGACAGGTCACCGGGGAGCTGTTTTTT.

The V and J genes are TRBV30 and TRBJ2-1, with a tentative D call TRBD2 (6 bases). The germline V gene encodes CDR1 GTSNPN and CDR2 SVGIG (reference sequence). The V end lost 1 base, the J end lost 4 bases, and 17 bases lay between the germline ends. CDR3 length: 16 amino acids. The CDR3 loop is CAWSGPGWRAYNEQFF. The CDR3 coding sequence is TGTGCCTGGAGTGGACCCGGGTGGAGGGCTTACAATGAGCAGTTCTTC. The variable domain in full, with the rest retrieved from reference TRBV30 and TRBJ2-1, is SQTIHQWPATLVQPVGSPLSLECTVEGTSNPNLYWYRQAAGRGLQLLFYSVGIGQISSEVPQNLSASRPQDRQFILSSKKLLLSDSGFYLCAWSGPGWRAYNEQFFGPGTRLTVL.

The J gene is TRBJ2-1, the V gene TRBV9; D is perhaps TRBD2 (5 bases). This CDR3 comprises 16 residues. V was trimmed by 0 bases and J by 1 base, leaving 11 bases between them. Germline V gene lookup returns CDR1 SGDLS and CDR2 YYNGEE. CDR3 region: CASSVGGSRSYNEQFF. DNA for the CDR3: TGTGCCAGCAGCGTAGGAGGGTCTCGGTCCTACAATGAGCAGTTCTTC.

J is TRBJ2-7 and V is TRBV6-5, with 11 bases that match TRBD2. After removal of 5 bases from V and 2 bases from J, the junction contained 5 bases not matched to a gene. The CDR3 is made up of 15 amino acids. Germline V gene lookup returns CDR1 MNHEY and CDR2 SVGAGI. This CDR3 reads CASSPGLAETYEQYF. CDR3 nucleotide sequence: TGTGCCAGCAGTCCGGGACTAGCGGAAACCTACGAGCAGTACTTC.

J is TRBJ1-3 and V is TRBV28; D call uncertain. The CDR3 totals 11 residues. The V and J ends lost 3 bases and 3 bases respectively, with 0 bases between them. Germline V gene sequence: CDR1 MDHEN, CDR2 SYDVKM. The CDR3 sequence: CASSFGNTIYF. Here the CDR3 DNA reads TGTGCCAGCAGTTTTGGAAACACCATATATTTT.

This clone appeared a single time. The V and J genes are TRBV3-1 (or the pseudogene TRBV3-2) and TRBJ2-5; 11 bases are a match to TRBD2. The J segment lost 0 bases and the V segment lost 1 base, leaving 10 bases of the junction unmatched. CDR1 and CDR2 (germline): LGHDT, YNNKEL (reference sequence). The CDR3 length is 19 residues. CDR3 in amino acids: CASSQARGLADSYQETQYF. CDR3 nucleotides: TGTGCCAGCAGCCAAGCCCGGGGACTAGCGGACAGCTACCAAGAGACCCAGTACTTC.

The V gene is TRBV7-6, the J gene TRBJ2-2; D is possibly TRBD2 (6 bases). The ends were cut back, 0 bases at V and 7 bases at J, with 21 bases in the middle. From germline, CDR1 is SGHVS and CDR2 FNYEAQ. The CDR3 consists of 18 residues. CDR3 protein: CASSLASFRGNFNGELFF. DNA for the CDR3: TGTGCCAGCAGCTTAGCGTCATTCCGGGGGAATTTTAACGGGGAGCTGTTTTTT.

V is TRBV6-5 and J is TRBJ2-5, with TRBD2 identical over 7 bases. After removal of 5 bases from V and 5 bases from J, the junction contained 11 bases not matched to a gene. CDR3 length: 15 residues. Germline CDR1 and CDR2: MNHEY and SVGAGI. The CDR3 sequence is CASSLNGREGETQYF. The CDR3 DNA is TGTGCCAGCAGTCTCAATGGGAGGGAGGGGGAGACCCAGTACTTC.